This is a list of T cell receptor beta chains from one sample in a study of Ad26.COV2.S vaccination and SARS-CoV-2 variants. Assay used: immunoSEQ multiplex PCR; TCRdb lists only in-frame clones, some missing. This sample carries some 520,000 clones, roughly 85% of them seen once, and the ten largest clones take 9.5% to 15%. This specimen consisted of peripheral blood, obtained in a trial of Ad26.COV2.S vaccine versus placebo. The origin of the receptors is a person between 18 and 60 years old who received the Ad26.COV2.S COVID-19 vaccine or a placebo. Both conserved end residues are part of each CDR3. Each record gives: clone size, V gene, D gene, J gene, CDR3 protein, CDR3 DNA. A D gene is named only where the DNA matches it firmly. Where a row states a size, it is once, few, many or the class of an expanded clone; other rows omit it.

.	TRBV9	.	TRBJ1-2	CASSAGGEKGGYTF	TGTGCCAGCAGCGCCGGAGGAGAAAAGGGCGGCTACACCTTC
.	TRBV20-1	TRBD2	TRBJ2-1	CSASVAGVYNEQFF	TGCAGTGCTAGTGTAGCGGGAGTCTACAATGAGCAGTTCTTC
.	TRBV7-9	.	TRBJ2-5	CASSGGTPQETQYF	TGTGCCAGCAGCGGCGGGACGCCACAAGAGACCCAGTACTTC
.	TRBV14	.	TRBJ2-2	CASSQESTNTGELFF	TGTGCCAGCAGCCAAGAGTCGACCAATACCGGGGAGCTGTTTTTT
many	TRBV5-1	.	TRBJ1-1	CASSPNNSPNTEAFF	TGCGCCAGCAGCCCAAATAACTCCCCTAACACTGAAGCTTTCTTT
.	TRBV7-8	.	TRBJ2-1	CASSLMRDSEQFF	TGTGCCAGCAGCTTAATGCGGGACAGTGAGCAGTTCTTC
.	TRBV19	.	TRBJ1-1	CAAGRVGSEAFF	TGTGCCGCCGGTCGGGTGGGCTCTGAAGCTTTCTTT
.	TRBV6-5	.	TRBJ2-1	CASRSSGGPYNEQFF	TGTGCCAGCAGGTCATCTGGAGGGCCTTACAATGAGCAGTTCTTC
.	TRBV30	TRBD1	TRBJ2-1	CAWSSTGAFYEQFF	TGTGCCTGGAGTTCGACAGGGGCATTCTATGAGCAGTTCTTC
.	TRBV30	.	TRBJ2-3	CAWRGQFGDTQYF	TGTGCCTGGAGGGGCCAGTTCGGAGATACGCAGTATTTT
.	TRBV11-2	.	TRBJ1-3	CASSLGHPSSGNTIYF	TGTGCCAGCAGCTTAGGACACCCAAGCTCTGGAAACACCATATATTTT
.	TRBV2	TRBD2	TRBJ2-1	CARRRSGMDEQFF	TGTGCCAGAAGGCGTAGCGGGATGGATGAGCAGTTCTTC
once	TRBV6-6	TRBD2	TRBJ2-1	CASSPLAGGGNEQFF	TGTGCCAGCAGTCCCCTAGCGGGAGGGGGTAATGAGCAGTTCTTC
.	TRBV5-4	.	TRBJ2-5	CASSLELRETQYF	TGTGCCAGCAGCTTGGAGCTACGCGAGACCCAGTACTTC
.	TRBV11-2	TRBD2	TRBJ2-7	CASSGSLAGAVQYF	TGTGCCAGCAGTGGGAGTCTAGCGGGAGCGGTGCAGTACTTC
.	TRBV2	.	TRBJ2-2	CASSEAATGELFF	TGTGCCAGCAGTGAAGCGGCTACCGGGGAGCTGTTTTTT
.	TRBV7-3	TRBD2	TRBJ2-2	CASSLKASGGYTGELFF	TGTGCCAGCAGCTTAAAGGCTAGCGGGGGATACACCGGGGAGCTGTTTTTT
.	TRBV4-2	.	TRBJ2-1	CASSQDDSGLSNEQFF	TGTGCCAGCAGCCAAGACGACTCGGGACTCAGCAATGAGCAGTTCTTC
.	TRBV5-5	TRBD2	TRBJ2-1	CASSARLAGSHEQFF	TGTGCCAGCAGCGCGAGACTAGCGGGTTCACATGAGCAGTTCTTC
.	TRBV15	.	TRBJ2-3	CATSRGFDTQYF	TGTGCCACCAGCAGGGGGTTCGATACGCAGTATTTT
few	TRBV6-2/TRBV6-3	TRBD2	TRBJ2-1	CASSRTSGYNEQFF	TGTGCCAGCAGCCGGACTAGCGGATACAATGAGCAGTTCTTC
once	TRBV29-1	.	TRBJ2-1	CSGLMLATNEQFF	TGCAGCGGGCTCATGCTAGCGACCAATGAGCAGTTCTTC
.	TRBV11-1	.	TRBJ1-1	CASSSNTNTEAFF	TGTGCCAGCAGCTCAAACACGAACACTGAAGCTTTCTTT
once	TRBV5-1	.	TRBJ1-6	CASSLAEVGSPLHF	TGCGCCAGCAGCTTGGCCGAGGTGGGGTCACCCCTCCACTTT
.	TRBV6-2/TRBV6-3	.	TRBJ1-5	CASSWVGGDQPQHF	TGTGCCAGCAGTTGGGTTGGGGGAGATCAGCCCCAGCATTTT
.	TRBV5-4	.	TRBJ2-3	CASSLVKGTTDTQYF	TGTGCCAGCAGCTTGGTAAAGGGTACCACAGATACGCAGTATTTT
.	TRBV19	TRBD1	TRBJ2-7	CASSRGRTGLSYEQYF	TGTGCCAGTAGTAGGGGCAGGACAGGGCTATCTTACGAGCAGTACTTC
.	TRBV5-1	TRBD1	TRBJ2-1	CASSLVIGQGNNEQFF	TGCGCCAGCAGCTTGGTAATAGGACAGGGGAACAATGAGCAGTTCTTC
few	TRBV5-1	TRBD1	TRBJ1-5	CASSLGQGGNQPQHF	TGCGCCAGCAGCTTAGGACAGGGCGGCAATCAGCCCCAGCATTTT
.	TRBV19	.	TRBJ2-2	CASSTRGSSFNTGELFF	TGTGCCAGTAGTACCCGGGGCAGCAGTTTTAACACCGGGGAGCTGTTTTTT
.	TRBV6-5	.	TRBJ1-6	CASSWDGRESPLHF	TGTGCCAGCAGTTGGGACGGGAGAGAGTCACCCCTCCACTTT